A single sample is the source of the 27 T cell receptor beta chains below, sequenced in a study of vaccination effects on CD4 cells after COVID-19 (dated by TCRdb to between 2021 and 2024). To identify antigen-specific CD4+ T cell clonotypes by their expansion, the ViraFEST assay first stimulated PBMC with viral peptide pools and then applied TCR sequencing. After around 10 days of culture, CD4+ T cells were isolated with the EasySep CD4+ T cell isolation kit. Healthy vaccine recipients had no prior SARS-CoV-2 infection, confirmed by negative nucleocapsid antibodies before and after vaccination. The library was made by the immunoSEQ multiplex PCR assay. Not all clones reach the TCRdb copy of this immuneACCESS table, which keeps in-frame sequences only. Checked studies attribute under half of the gap to unresolved V genes and leave the rest unexplained. The sample data list about 73,000 clones, and about four fifths of these were observed just once. The ten biggest clones cover around 2.9% of the sample.

No antigens are known for them. Sequenced material: CD4+ T cells from PBMCs cultured with HCoV-NL63 spike peptides, taken before COVID-19 vaccination. The meaning of the sample's cell subset or site label: HCoV-NL63 spike overlapping peptide pool stimulation. These receptors were collected from a human donor who received a COVID-19 vaccine.

The chain couples TRBV6-5 to TRBJ1-1, with TRBD1 matching over 11 bases. CDR1 and CDR2 from the germline V gene are MNHEY and SVGAGI. The CDR3 is 13 residues long. V trimming: 10 bases; J trimming: 5 bases; junction bases outside the gene matches: 6. The CDR3 sequence: CATVGQGATEAFF. As DNA, the CDR3 is TGTGCCACTGTAGGACAGGGGGCTACTGAAGCTTTCTTT.

The genes are TRBV28 and TRBJ1-3; no firm D call. CDR1 is MDHEN and CDR2 is SYDVKM in the germline V gene. CDR3 length: 13 residues. Trimming shortened V by 10 bases and J by 2 bases, and 12 bases separated the two germline ends. The CDR3 nucleotides read TGTGCCATTACGGCCGGGGCTGGAAACACCATATATTTT. It encodes CAITAGAGNTIYF.

The chain uses TRBV4-3 and TRBJ1-1; D is possibly TRBD1 (5 bases). The V gene lost 6 bases and the J gene lost 4 bases, with 15 bases spanning the gap. The germline CDR1 and CDR2 sequences are LGHNA and YSLEER. This CDR3 contains 14 residues. The CDR3 DNA follows: TGCGCCAGCAGGGATATGGGGGGTGGCACTGAAGCTTTCTTT. It encodes CASRDMGGGTEAFF.

The genes are TRBV30 and TRBJ2-6, with no clear D. The ends were cut back, 5 bases at V and 2 bases at J, with 16 bases in the middle. The CDR3 has 16 amino acids. Per the germline V gene, CDR1 is GTSNPN and CDR2 is SVGIG (reference sequence). The CDR3 here is CAWQSRVFTGANVLTF. CDR3 nucleotides: TGTGCCTGGCAAAGCCGCGTTTTCACTGGGGCCAACGTCCTGACTTTC.

V usage is TRBV29-1 and J usage is TRBJ1-5; a possible D gene is TRBD1 (5 bases). CDR1 and CDR2 from the germline V gene are SQVTM and ANQGSEA. Trimming removed 4 bases from V and 5 bases from J, with 12 bases in between. The CDR3 runs 13 residues. CDR3 in amino acids: CSVAGGIYQPQHF. The CDR3 coding sequence is TGCAGCGTTGCTGGGGGGATTTATCAGCCCCAGCATTTT.

The V call is TRBV19, the J call TRBJ1-1; no reliable D call. Germline-derived CDR1 and CDR2 are LNHDA and SQIVND (reference sequence). The V end lost 0 bases, the J end lost 2 bases, and 7 bases lay between the germline ends. There are 14 residues in the CDR3. The CDR3 reads CASSIDHRNTEAFF. DNA for the CDR3: TGTGCCAGTAGTATAGATCACAGAAACACTGAAGCTTTCTTT. Using reference TRBV19 and TRBJ1-1 for the parts outside the CDR3, the full variable domain is DGGITQSPKYLFRKEGQNVTLSCEQNLNHDAMYWYRQDPGQGLRLIYYSQIVNDFQKGDIAEGYSVSREKKESFPLTVTSAQKNPTAFYLCASSIDHRNTEAFFGQGTRLTVV.

The chain carries TRBV21-1 and TRBJ2-5; the table's D call of TRBD1 was not tested on the DNA. TRBV21-1 is listed as a pseudogene. The CDR3 has 16 amino acids. The CDR3, as DNA: TGTGCCAGCAGCAAAGAGGCAGGGGGACTCCAAGAGACCCAGTACTTC. This gives the protein CASSKEAGGLQETQYF.

The chain couples TRBV30 to TRBJ1-4, with D unclear. With 3 bases removed from V and 4 bases from J, the gap between germline ends came to 6 bases. The CDR3 is 12 amino acids. Germline-derived CDR1 and CDR2 are GTSNPN and SVGIG (reference sequence). The CDR3 region has the DNA TGTGCCTGGAGCCCGGATAATGAAAAACTGTTTTTT. It specifies CAWSPDNEKLFF.

This chain links TRBV24-1 with TRBJ1-2, with D uncertain. CDR1 and CDR2 (germline): KGHDR, SFDVKD. The CDR3 loop spans 12 amino acids. The V and J ends lost 2 bases and 8 bases respectively, with 8 bases between them. The CDR3 here is CATSDSGQGYTF. The CDR3 region has the DNA TGTGCCACCAGTGATTCCGGTCAAGGCTACACCTTC.

The chain recombines TRBV6-2 or TRBV6-3 with TRBJ2-5, with 11 bases identical to TRBD2. Losses at the gene ends were 6 bases for V and 2 bases for J; bases not matched to a gene: 11. The CDR3 is made up of 17 amino acids. In germline, CDR1 is MNHEY, CDR2 SVGEGT. The CDR3 nucleotides read TGTGCCAGCAGCCGACCACTCCGGACTAGCGGGCAAGAGACCCAGTACTTC. It is translated as CASSRPLRTSGQETQYF.

This sequence joins TRBV6-5 and TRBJ2-7, with a tentative D call TRBD1 (5 bases). The CDR3 spans 12 residues. Trimming pared 10 bases from V and 3 bases from J, leaving 13 bases between. Germline lookup yields CDR1 MNHEY and CDR2 SVGAGI. CDR3 nucleotides: TGTGCCACAAAAACCCAGGGCTACGAGCAGTACGTC. The encoded protein is CATKTQGYEQYV.

This clone was seen only a few times. The chain recombines TRBV18 with TRBJ1-6, with D perhaps TRBD1 (5 bases). The CDR3 has 16 amino acids. Germline CDR1 is KGHSH and CDR2 is LQKENI. V shed 2 bases and J shed 7 bases, with 15 bases lying between them. CDR3 region: CASSPSGSGYNSPLHF. The CDR3 bases are TGTGCCAGCTCACCAAGTGGTTCAGGGTACAATTCACCCCTCCACTTT.

The rearrangement uses TRBV7-9 and TRBJ1-1, with TRBD1 matching over 7 bases. The V gene's germline CDR1 is SEHNR and CDR2 FQNEAQ (reference sequence). CDR3 size: 16 residues. The trim removed 5 bases at V and 4 bases at J, leaving 13 bases unmatched. CDR3 in DNA: TGTGCCAGCAGCCCCGCCCCCGACAGGGTAGGCACTGAAGCTTTCTTT. Protein sequence: CASSPAPDRVGTEAFF.

This clone appeared once. The CDR3 nucleotides are TGTGCCAGCAGCGGGCGGGTTGCGAACACCGGGGAGCTGTTTTTT. Translated, it gives CASSGRVANTGELFF. The chain links TRBV11-2 to TRBJ2-2, with D perhaps matching TRBD2 (5 bases). Germline V lookup: CDR1 SGHAT, CDR2 FQNNGV. CDR3 length: 15 amino acids. Trimming pared 5 bases from V and 0 bases from J, leaving 10 bases between.

This clone appeared once. The chain employs TRBV3-1 (or the pseudogene TRBV3-2) and TRBJ1-2, with D tentatively TRBD1 (5 bases). V lost 0 bases and J lost 0, with 8 bases in between. CDR3 size: 15 residues. Germline-derived CDR1 and CDR2 are LGHDT and YNNKEL (reference sequence). CDR3 protein: CASSQDNRPNYGYTF. In DNA, the CDR3 is TGTGCCAGCAGCCAAGACAACAGGCCTAACTATGGCTACACCTTC.

This clone was recorded once. V and J are TRBV4-2 and TRBJ1-2; TRBD1 might be the D (6 bases). CDR1 and CDR2 (germline): LGHNA, YNFKEQ. The CDR3 has 15 amino acids. Trimming removed 1 base at V and 5 bases at J, with 14 bases between. The CDR3 DNA is TGTGCCAGCAGCCAAGCCGGGGGGGCTGGTTATGGCTACACCTTC. This codes for CASSQAGGAGYGYTF.

As DNA, the CDR3 is TGTGCCAGCAGCTGGCGGGACAGGGCGACGACCCAGTACTTC. Encoded protein: CASSWRDRATTQYF. The V and J genes are TRBV7-2 and TRBJ2-5; 9 nucleotides align to TRBD1. The V gene's germline CDR1 is SGHTA and CDR2 FQGNSA. The CDR3 covers 14 residues. The V and J ends lost 4 bases and 7 bases, in that order; junction bases with no gene match: 7.

The V call is TRBV18, the J call TRBJ1-6; tentatively, D is TRBD1 (6 bases). The CDR3 covers 14 residues. In germline, CDR1 is KGHSH, CDR2 LQKENI. Trimming shortened V by 8 bases and J by 6 bases, and 14 bases separated the two germline ends. CDR3 DNA: TGTGCCAGCAGGAACGGACAGACTAATTCACCCCTCCACTTT. It encodes CASRNGQTNSPLHF.

The J gene is TRBJ1-3, the V gene TRBV12-3 or TRBV12-4; D not resolved. The CDR3 has 13 amino acids. Trimming shortened V by 7 bases and J by 0 bases, and 7 bases separated the two germline ends. Here the CDR3 DNA reads TGTGCCAGCATTAGTACCTCTGGAAACACCATATATTTT. Amino acids: CASISTSGNTIYF.

This clone was recorded a few times. The chain has TRBV7-6 and TRBJ1-6; a possible D gene is TRBD1 (6 bases). The V end was cut by 4 bases, the J end by 7 bases, with 8 bases between. CDR3 length: 13 residues. Germline CDR1 SGHVS, CDR2 FNYEAQ. The CDR3 region is CASSSQGNSPLHF. The CDR3 DNA reads as TGTGCCAGCAGCTCTCAGGGGAATTCACCCCTCCACTTT.

The rearrangement links TRBV30 to TRBJ1-3, with D hard to call. CDR3 length: 14 amino acids. Germline V gene data show CDR1 as GTSNPN and CDR2 as SVGIG (reference sequence). Trimming took off 3 bases at V and 3 bases at J, with 12 bases between the two ends. The CDR3 loop reads CAWRPSLYGNTIYF. The CDR3, as DNA: TGTGCCTGGAGACCAAGTCTTTATGGAAACACCATATATTTT.

This clone has only a few counts. This chain joins TRBV5-4 and TRBJ2-3; 8 bases fit TRBD2. This CDR3 comprises 15 residues. Germline trimming cut 0 bases from V and 3 bases from J; bases unmatched to any gene: 3. The germline gives CDR1 SGHNT, CDR2 YYREEE (reference sequence). CDR3 DNA: TGTGCCAGCAGCTTGGGCGGGGGGTTGACAGATACGCAGTATTTT. It yields the protein CASSLGGGLTDTQYF.

A few counts support this clone. The chain is built from TRBV5-5 and TRBJ2-7; the D is unclear. Trimming took 4 bases from V and 2 from J, leaving 13 bases between them. The CDR3 spans 14 residues. Germline CDR1 is SGHKS and CDR2 is YYEKEE (reference sequence). The CDR3 DNA reads TGTGCCAGCAGCGCCACTTACACAGCCTACGAGCAGTACGTC. Translation: CASSATYTAYEQYV.

This clone has a single count. This chain links TRBV3-1 (or the pseudogene TRBV3-2) with TRBJ1-5, with D maybe TRBD1 (5 bases). The CDR3 runs 13 residues. Trimming took off 1 base at V and 5 bases at J, with 6 bases between the two ends. The germline V gene encodes CDR1 LGHDT and CDR2 YNNKEL (reference sequence). CDR3 bases: TGTGCCAGCAGCCAAGGGGGGGATCAGCCCCAGCATTTT. Encoded protein: CASSQGGDQPQHF.

The V gene is TRBV11-2, the J gene TRBJ1-6, with D uncertain. Per germline, CDR1 SGHAT and CDR2 FQNNGV. The V and J ends lost 5 bases and 4 bases respectively, with 3 bases between them. The CDR3 contains 12 residues. CDR3 in DNA: TGTGCCAGCAGCACTTATAATTCACCCCTCCACTTT. Translated: CASSTYNSPLHF. Full variable domain (remainder filled in from reference TRBV11-2 and TRBJ1-6): EAGVAQSPRYKIIEKRQSVAFWCNPISGHATLYWYQQILGQGPKLLIQFQNNGVVDDSQLPKDRFSAERLKGVDSTLKIQPAKLEDSAVYLCASSTYNSPLHFGNGTRLTVT.

The rearrangement links TRBV4-1 to TRBJ1-6; maybe TRBD1 (5 bases). Looked up from germline, CDR1 is MGHRA and CDR2 is YSYEKL. The CDR3 is made up of 15 amino acids. The V gene lost 3 bases and the J gene lost 6 bases, with 12 bases spanning the gap. In nucleotides, the CDR3 is TGCGCCAGCAGCCACGAGGAGGGGAGTAATTCACCCCTCCACTTT. Translation gives CASSHEEGSNSPLHF.

The J gene is TRBJ1-3, the V gene TRBV9; 9 bases fit TRBD1. Germline CDR1 and CDR2: SGDLS and YYNGEE. V lost 3 bases to trimming and J lost 2 bases; unmatched junction nucleotides: 6. CDR3 length: 16 amino acids. The CDR3 DNA reads as TGTGCCAGCAGCGCACAGGGGGCCCCCCCTGGAAACACCATATATTTT. This sequence encodes CASSAQGAPPGNTIYF.